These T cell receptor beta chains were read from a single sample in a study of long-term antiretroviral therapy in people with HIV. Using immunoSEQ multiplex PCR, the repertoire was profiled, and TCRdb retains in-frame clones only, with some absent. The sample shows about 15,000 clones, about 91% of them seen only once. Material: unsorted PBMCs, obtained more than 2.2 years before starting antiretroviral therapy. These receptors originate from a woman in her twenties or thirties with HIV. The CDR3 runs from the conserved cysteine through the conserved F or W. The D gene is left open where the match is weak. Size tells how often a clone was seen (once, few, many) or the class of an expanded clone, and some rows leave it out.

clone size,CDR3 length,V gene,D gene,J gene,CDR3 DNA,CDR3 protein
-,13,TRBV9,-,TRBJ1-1,TGTGCCAGCAGCGCCTTCGGGGGCACTGAAGCTTTCTTT,CASSAFGGTEAFF
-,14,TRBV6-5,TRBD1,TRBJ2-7,TGTGCCAGCAGACGGACAGGCACACCCTACGAGCAGTACTTC,CASRRTGTPYEQYF
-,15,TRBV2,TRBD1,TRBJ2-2,TGTGCCAGCAGGATTCGGGACAGAGTCACCGGGGAGCTGTTTTTT,CASRIRDRVTGELFF
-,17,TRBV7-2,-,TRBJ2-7,TGTGCCAGCAGCATCCCTCGGGGGAGGGGGACTTCCTACGAGCAGTACTTC,CASSIPRGRGTSYEQYF
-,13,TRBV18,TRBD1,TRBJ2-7,TGTGCCAGCTCACCGACAGGGACCTACGAGCAGTACTTC,CASSPTGTYEQYF
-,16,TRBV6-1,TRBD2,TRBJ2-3,TGTGCCAGCAGTGAGAGACGGGGGGGCGACACAGATACGCAGTATTTT,CASSERRGGDTDTQYF
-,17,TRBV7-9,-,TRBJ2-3,TGTGCCAGCAGCTTTCCATCGACAGGGAGGAGTACAGATACGCAGTATTTT,CASSFPSTGRSTDTQYF
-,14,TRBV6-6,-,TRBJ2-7,TGTGCCAGCAGTTCCCCGGACACCACCTACGAGCAGTACTTC,CASSSPDTTYEQYF
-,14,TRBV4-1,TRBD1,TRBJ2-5,TGCGCCAGCAGTCGAGACAGGGGAAAGGAGACCCAGTACTTC,CASSRDRGKETQYF
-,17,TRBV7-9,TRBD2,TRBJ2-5,TGTGCCAGCAGCTTAGCGGTTTCGGGGGGGCCCCAAGAGACCCAGTACTTC,CASSLAVSGGPQETQYF
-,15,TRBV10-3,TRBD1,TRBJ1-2,TGTGCCATCAGTGAGTCAGGACAGGGGACCTATGGCTACACCTTC,CAISESGQGTYGYTF
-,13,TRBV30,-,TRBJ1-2,TGTGCCTGGAGCCTGCCCGGTAACTATGGCTACACCTTC,CAWSLPGNYGYTF
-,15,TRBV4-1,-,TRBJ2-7,TGCGCCAGCAGCGGCCGGGACGGAGGCGGCCACGAGCAGTACTTC,CASSGRDGGGHEQYF
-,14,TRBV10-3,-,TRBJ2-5,TGTGCCATCAGTCCGGACAGCTCACAAGAGACCCAGTACTTC,CAISPDSSQETQYF
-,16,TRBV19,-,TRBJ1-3,TGTGCCAGTAGTATAGATCACCGAAACTCTGGAAACACCATATATTTT,CASSIDHRNSGNTIYF
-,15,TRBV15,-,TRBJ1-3,TGTGCCACCAGCAGAGGGGCAGGGTCTGGAAACACCATATATTTT,CATSRGAGSGNTIYF
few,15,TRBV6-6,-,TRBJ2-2,TGTGCCAGCACCGCTTTTTCGAGGGACACCGGGGAGCTGTTTTTT,CASTAFSRDTGELFF
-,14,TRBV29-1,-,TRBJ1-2,TGCAGTGTCTACGACTTGGGTACAGACTATGGCTACACCTTC,CSVYDLGTDYGYTF
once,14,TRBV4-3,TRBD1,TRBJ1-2,TGCGCCAGCAGCCAAAACAGGGGACACTATGGCTACACCTTC,CASSQNRGHYGYTF
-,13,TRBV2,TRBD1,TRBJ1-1,TGTGCCAGCAGGGGACAGCCGAACACTGAAGCTTTCTTT,CASRGQPNTEAFF
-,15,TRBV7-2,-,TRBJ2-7,TGTGCCAGCAGCTCCCCGGGAGAAGGGACCTACGAGCAGTACTTC,CASSSPGEGTYEQYF
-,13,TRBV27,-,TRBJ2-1,TGTGCCAGTCGGGGGACAGCCTACAATGAGCAGTTCTTC,CASRGTAYNEQFF
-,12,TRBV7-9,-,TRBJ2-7,TGTGCCAGCAGCCTTTTGTGGCACGAGCAGTACTTC,CASSLLWHEQYF
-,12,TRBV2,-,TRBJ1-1,TGTGCCAGCATCCGACGGACCACTGAAGCTTTCTTT,CASIRRTTEAFF
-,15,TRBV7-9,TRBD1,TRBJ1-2,TGTGCCAGCAGCTCGCATGGGACAGGATTAATTGGCTACACCTTC,CASSSHGTGLIGYTF